Sequencing of this T cell receptor (beta chain) was carried out in a study of post-analysis software for immune sequencing data. General study findings and limits: Four to six TRBV segments were more frequent in patients than controls; TRBV5-6, TRBV5-1 and TRBV20-1 belonged to this group.

Unique molecular identifiers had been added to the TCR beta cDNA libraries. TCRdb called the PCR reads again in MiXCR, with one record for every CDR3 protein. The table lists about 810,000 distinct CDR3 sequences, roughly 58% of them singletons. CDR3 length: 12 amino acids. Germline V gene sequence: CDR1 DFQATT, CDR2 SNEGSKA (reference sequence). Trimming took 3 bases from V and 8 from J, leaving 11 bases between them. In regard to this clonotype: As yet, its antigen is unknown.

Sample: blood. This chain joins TRBV20-1 and TRBJ2-1; possibly TRBD1 for D (5 bases). The receptor was derived from a girl aged 5-17 years with multiple sclerosis. As DNA, the CDR3 is TGCAGTGCTAGTGGCAGGGCCGATGAGCAGTTCTTC. Translated, it gives CSASGRADEQFF.